A selection of T cell receptor beta chains follows, all from one sample in a study of Ad26.COV2.S vaccination and SARS-CoV-2 variants. The repertoire was sequenced with immunoSEQ multiplex PCR; TCRdb's copy has only in-frame clones and lacks some. The sample carries some 340,000 clones, about 82% recorded once. The input for sequencing was peripheral blood, taken in a trial of Ad26.COV2.S vaccine versus placebo. These receptors all come from a person aged 18-65 years who received the Ad26.COV2.S COVID-19 vaccine or a placebo. The CDR3 runs from the conserved cysteine through the conserved F or W. The D gene is left open where the match is weak. Clone size is stated in some rows and not others, as once, few, many or a class when expanded.

TRBV5-4	TRBJ2-1	-	-	CASSFGQLSYNEQFF	TGTGCCAGCAGCTTCGGACAGCTCTCCTACAATGAGCAGTTCTTC
TRBV29-1	TRBJ1-2	TRBD1	-	CSVSGQGIGYGYTF	TGCAGCGTTTCAGGACAGGGGATCGGCTATGGCTACACCTTC
TRBV2	TRBJ1-1	-	-	CAATRGEGTEAFF	TGTGCCGCCACAAGGGGAGAGGGGACTGAAGCTTTCTTT
TRBV27	TRBJ2-1	-	-	CASSYRLNEQFF	TGTGCCAGCAGTTACCGATTGAATGAGCAGTTCTTC
TRBV19	TRBJ1-1	-	-	CASSMSGGLNTEAFF	TGTGCCAGTAGTATGAGTGGGGGGCTTAACACTGAAGCTTTCTTT
TRBV7-2	TRBJ1-2	TRBD1	-	CASYLRGQGGYTF	TGTGCCAGCTACCTCAGGGGGCAAGGTGGCTACACCTTC
TRBV19	TRBJ1-5	-	-	CASSIGQFQPQHF	TGTGCCAGTAGTATTGGTCAATTCCAGCCCCAGCATTTT
TRBV2	TRBJ1-2	TRBD1	-	CASTRTGDGYTF	TGTGCCAGCACCAGGACAGGGGATGGCTACACCTTC
TRBV5-4	TRBJ1-1	-	-	CASSPGVNTEAFF	TGTGCCAGCAGCCCGGGAGTGAACACTGAAGCTTTCTTT
TRBV5-1	TRBJ1-2	TRBD1	few	CASSLRTGVSLDYGYTF	TGCGCCAGCAGCCTGCGGACAGGGGTGAGTCTGGACTATGGCTACACCTTC
TRBV19	TRBJ1-6	TRBD1	-	CASSNYVYRGQGANSPLHF	TGTGCCAGTAGTAATTATGTTTATCGGGGACAGGGAGCAAATTCACCCCTCCACTTT
TRBV5-1	TRBJ2-3	-	-	CASSLGQASDTQYF	TGCGCCAGCAGCTTGGGTCAGGCATCAGATACGCAGTATTTT
TRBV2	TRBJ2-2	-	-	CASSPRASTGELFF	TGTGCCAGCAGCCCAAGGGCCTCCACCGGGGAGCTGTTTTTT
TRBV12-5	TRBJ2-5	-	-	CASGLVIGGLETQYF	TGTGCTAGTGGTTTGGTAATTGGGGGCTTGGAGACCCAGTACTTC
TRBV6-5	TRBJ1-3	-	-	CASRTDFSGNTIYF	TGTGCCAGCAGAACCGACTTCTCTGGAAACACCATATATTTT
TRBV10-3	TRBJ2-7	TRBD2	once	CAISESGASGAEQYF	TGTGCCATCAGTGAGTCAGGCGCTAGCGGGGCCGAGCAGTACTTC
TRBV7-8	TRBJ2-1	-	-	CASSQVTRARNEQFF	TGTGCCAGCAGTCAAGTTACCCGGGCCCGCAATGAGCAGTTCTTC
TRBV5-4	TRBJ2-3	-	few	CASSQGGPYTDTQYF	TGTGCCAGCAGCCAAGGAGGACCTTACACAGATACGCAGTATTTT
TRBV10-3	TRBJ2-7	TRBD1	-	CAISESRTGLKEQYF	TGTGCCATCAGTGAGTCGCGGACAGGGCTAAAAGAGCAGTACTTC
TRBV5-5	TRBJ1-1	-	once	CASSLAGGRGTEAFF	TGTGCCAGCAGCTTGGCCGGGGGGCGCGGGACTGAAGCTTTCTTT
TRBV5-6	TRBJ2-7	-	few	CASSSSGGRYEQYF	TGTGCCAGCAGCTCCTCCGGGGGGCGCTACGAGCAGTACTTC
TRBV19	TRBJ1-4	-	-	CASSSNEKLFF	TGTGCCAGTAGCTCCAATGAAAAACTGTTTTTT
TRBV5-5	TRBJ1-6	-	-	CASSLVSRDDSPLHF	TGTGCCAGCAGCTTGGTGAGCAGGGATGATTCACCCCTCCACTTT
TRBV5-1	TRBJ1-2	-	-	CASSRTELNYGYTF	TGCGCCAGCAGCCGGACAGAACTCAACTATGGCTACACCTTC
TRBV2	TRBJ1-3	-	-	CASTIEQGSGNTIYF	TGTGCCAGCACTATAGAACAGGGCTCTGGAAACACCATATATTTT
TRBV12-3/TRBV12-4	TRBJ1-2	-	-	CASSLAANYGYTF	TGTGCCAGCAGTTTGGCAGCTAACTATGGCTACACCTTC
TRBV11-2	TRBJ2-3	TRBD2	-	CASSLLAGGPRTDTQYF	TGTGCCAGCAGCCTCTTAGCGGGGGGGCCGCGCACAGATACGCAGTATTTT
TRBV27	TRBJ2-7	-	-	CASSLLLGYEQYF	TGTGCCAGCAGTTTACTTCTGGGATACGAGCAGTACTTC
TRBV7-2	TRBJ1-1	TRBD1	-	CASSFRQGKRGDTEAFF	TGTGCCAGCAGCTTTAGACAGGGTAAACGGGGAGACACTGAAGCTTTCTTT
TRBV7-9	TRBJ1-2	TRBD1	-	CASSLRKGGTGEGYTF	TGTGCCAGCAGCTTGAGGAAGGGCGGGACAGGGGAAGGCTACACCTTC
TRBV6-2/TRBV6-3	TRBJ2-1	-	once	CASSIGLYSYNEQFF	TGTGCCAGCAGTATTGGACTCTACTCCTACAATGAGCAGTTCTTC
TRBV30	TRBJ1-2	TRBD1	-	CAWSGTGGGYRNYGYTF	TGTGCCTGGAGTGGGACAGGGGGAGGTTATAGGAACTATGGCTACACCTTC
TRBV19	TRBJ1-5	-	once	CASIPGSYSNQPQHF	TGTGCCAGTATCCCAGGGTCATATAGCAATCAGCCCCAGCATTTT
TRBV12-3/TRBV12-4	TRBJ2-7	-	-	CASSLPGRDNNF	TGTGCCAGCAGCCTACCGGGACGGGACAACAACTTC